What follows are 20 T cell receptor beta chains derived from one specimen sequenced in a study of Graves' ophthalmopathy and Graves' hyperthyroidism (dated by TCRdb to 2017 to 2018). The sequencer listed for this sample is Illumina HiSeq 2000. TCR beta CDR3 regions were amplified from RNA transcripts for repertoire sequencing. The first round of RT-PCR was done with HTBI primers and the Qiagen OneStep RT-PCR kit, and was followed by a second round of multiplex PCR, then size selection and purification. In TCRdb, the public reads were trimmed at Q25 with fastp and aligned with MiXCR, with productive beta chains retained. Every distinct CDR3 protein forms one entry, paired with its most common genes and DNA. This sample gives hundreds of thousands of distinct CDR3 sequences in total; approximately 15% of them show up just once. Roughly 7% of the sample belongs to the ten largest clones. Specimen: peripheral blood. The receptors stem from a woman aged 18-30 years with stable Graves' hyperthyroidism. Donor details come from another sample of the same person, matched by shared clones.

This clonotype was picked up many times. The V call is TRBV12-3 or TRBV12-4, the J call TRBJ1-6; D unclear. V gave up 5 bases and J gave up 7 bases, with 21 bases separating them. The CDR3 is 17 residues long. CDR3 sequence (DNA): TGTGCCAGCAGTCCGAGTGAAGGCCCACGATCAAATTCACCCCTCCACTTT. Amino acid sequence: CASSPSEGPRSNSPLHF.

To note about this clonotype: Possible read error: a much larger clone is one base away. DNA of the CDR3: TGTGCCAGCAGCTTGTCGGCAGGGGGCGCGGTGTCCTTC. Its translation is CASSLSAGGAVSF. This chain connects TRBV13 to TRBJ1-2; 8 bases line up with TRBD1. Per the germline V gene, CDR1 is PRHDT and CDR2 is FYEKMQ (reference sequence). The CDR3 spans 13 residues.

This clonotype came up many times. The V call is TRBV6-2 or TRBV6-3, the J call TRBJ1-2; D possibly corresponds to TRBD1 (5 bases). This CDR3 has 11 amino acids. The V gene's germline CDR1 is MNHEY and CDR2 SVGEGT. V was cut by 6 bases and J by 4 bases, with 6 bases left in between. CDR3 loop: CASSGGYGYTF. The CDR3 region has the DNA TGTGCCAGCAGCGGGGGCTATGGCTACACCTTC.

This clonotype has a count of ten or more. The genes are TRBV20-1 and TRBJ2-4; D is tentatively TRBD1 or TRBD2 (5 bases each). The V gene's germline CDR1 is DFQATT and CDR2 SNEGSKA (reference sequence). The CDR3 has 16 amino acids. The ends were cut back, 4 bases at V and 7 bases at J, with 23 bases in the middle. The CDR3 sequence is CSANQIWDPLVNIQYF. For the CDR3, the DNA is TGCAGTGCTAACCAGATTTGGGACCCCCTTGTGAACATTCAGTACTTC.

This clonotype was seen at least ten times. The V call is TRBV7-9, the J call TRBJ2-7; 10 positions agree with TRBD1. The CDR3 has 14 residues. Per the germline V gene, CDR1 is SEHNR and CDR2 is FQNEAQ (reference sequence). Germline trimming cut 10 bases from V and 6 bases from J; bases unmatched to any gene: 12. The CDR3: CATHEGTGASEQYF. The CDR3 bases are TGTGCCACCCACGAAGGGACAGGGGCTAGCGAGCAGTACTTC.

Only a few counts were recorded for this clonotype. The chain links TRBV3-1 to TRBJ2-7; the match to TRBD1 covers 10 bases. Germline V lookup: CDR1 LGHDT, CDR2 YNNKEL (reference sequence). The V gene end was trimmed by 4 bases and the J gene end by 4 bases; junction bases not matched to a gene: 7. The CDR3 length is 15 residues. CDR3 region: CASSPGTGVAYEQYF. For the CDR3, the DNA is TGTGCCAGCAGCCCTGGGACAGGGGTGGCGTACGAGCAGTACTTC.

This clonotype was detected ten times or more. The gene calls are TRBV7-2 and TRBJ2-3; D is ambiguous. The CDR3 extends over 13 amino acids. Germline CDR1 is SGHTA and CDR2 is FQGNSA. V was shortened by 1 base and J by 4 bases, with 6 bases between the two germline ends. The CDR3 bases are TGTGCCAGCAGCTTAGGGATGGCAGATACGCAGTATTTT. Translated: CASSLGMADTQYF. Full variable domain (rest looked up from reference TRBV7-2 and TRBJ2-3): GAGVSQSPSNKVTEKGKDVELRCDPISGHTALYWYRQSLGQGLEFLIYFQGNSAPDKSGLPSDRFSAERTGGSVSTLTIQRTQQEDSAVYLCASSLGMADTQYFGPGTRLTVL.

This clonotype was recorded at least ten times. This chain links TRBV12-3 or TRBV12-4 with TRBJ1-1; tentatively, D is TRBD1 (6 bases). V was trimmed by 6 bases and J by 4 bases, leaving 21 bases between them. CDR3 length equals 16 residues. The CDR3 here is CASRPLGGARGTEAFF. Here the CDR3 DNA reads TGTGCCAGCAGACCCCTGGGGGGGGCGCGGGGCACTGAAGCTTTCTTT.

Details on this clonotype: Just one base apart from a much larger clone, this may be a read error. This rearrangement joins TRBV20-1 to TRBJ1-2, with unresolved D. The CDR3 covers 13 residues. Trimming removed 3 bases from V and 6 bases from J, with 14 bases in between. Germline V CDR1 and CDR2: DFQATT, SNEGSKA (reference sequence). The CDR3 nucleotides read TGCAGTGCTAGTCCCCAGTCCGGGGATGGCTACACCTTC. It codes for CSASPQSGDGYTF.

The rearrangement joins TRBV19 to TRBJ1-5; D unclear. The CDR3 length is 12 residues. Trimming removed 0 bases at V and 5 bases at J, with 2 bases between. The germline gives CDR1 LNHDA, CDR2 SQIVND (reference sequence). The CDR3 DNA follows: TGTGCCAGTAGTATAGAATATCAGCCCCAGCATTTT. Encoded protein: CASSIEYQPQHF.

This clonotype was seen at least ten times. The chain joins TRBV12-3 or TRBV12-4 to TRBJ1-5, with TRBD1 as a possible D gene (5 bases). This CDR3 is built from 15 residues. V was pared by 3 bases and J by 5 bases, with 14 bases between. The CDR3 region is CASSFESGGHQPQHF. CDR3 nucleotide sequence: TGTGCCAGCAGTTTTGAAAGCGGGGGTCATCAGCCCCAGCATTTT.

The chain recombines TRBV12-3 or TRBV12-4 with TRBJ2-3, with 8 positions matching TRBD1. Trimming removed 5 bases from V and 6 bases from J; junction bases left unmatched: 7. The CDR3 is 14 amino acids. The CDR3 sequence is CASSLDRGGDTQYF. CDR3 in DNA: TGTGCCAGCAGTCTCGACAGGGGAGGTGATACGCAGTATTTT.

The table lists this clonotype with a few counts. The chain has TRBV6-1 and TRBJ1-6; D is perhaps TRBD1 (6 bases). The germline V gene encodes CDR1 MNHNS and CDR2 SASEGT. The CDR3 consists of 15 residues. Trimming removed 1 base at V and 7 bases at J, with 11 bases between. The CDR3: CASSEGGGQNSPLHF. Written as DNA, the CDR3 is TGTGCCAGCAGTGAAGGGGGGGGCCAAAATTCACCCCTCCACTTT.

This clonotype occurred a few times. The rearrangement links TRBV20-1 to TRBJ1-1, with D tentatively TRBD1 (5 bases). Germline lookup yields CDR1 DFQATT and CDR2 SNEGSKA (reference sequence). V was trimmed by 1 base and J by 1 base, leaving 13 bases between them. CDR3 size: 15 residues. The CDR3 DNA sequence: TGCAGTGCTAGAGGGGGCGGAGTAAGGAACACTGAAGCTTTCTTT. Amino acids: CSARGGGVRNTEAFF.

In its sample, this clonotype was seen many times. The chain employs TRBV24-1 and TRBJ2-7; D not certain. From germline, CDR1 is KGHDR and CDR2 SFDVKD. The V end was cut by 3 bases, the J end by 4 bases, with 9 bases between. This CDR3 is 13 amino acids long. The CDR3 nucleotides are TGTGCCACCAGTGATAACGCTAGGTACGAGCAGTACTTC. It codes for CATSDNARYEQYF.

Ten or more counts support this clonotype. J is TRBJ1-2 and V is TRBV19; D is uncertain. V was trimmed by 10 bases and J by 2 bases, leaving 8 bases between them. The CDR3 is 11 amino acids. Germline values: CDR1 LNHDA, CDR2 SQIVND (reference sequence). The CDR3: CATQVNYGYTF. CDR3 nucleotide sequence: TGTGCCACCCAGGTGAACTATGGCTACACCTTC.

The chain combines TRBV6-2 or TRBV6-3 with TRBJ2-5; D is unresolved. CDR1 MNHEY and CDR2 SVGEGT come from the germline V gene. V lost 4 bases and J 0 bases, leaving 6 bases between the germline ends. This CDR3 has 13 residues. The CDR3 sequence is CASSSLYQETQYF. CDR3 DNA sequence: TGTGCCAGCAGTTCTCTGTACCAAGAGACCCAGTACTTC.

In the case of this clonotype: A much larger clone is a single base away; this may be a read error. This sequence joins TRBV6-1 and TRBJ2-2; D gene unclear. Germline V gene data show CDR1 as MNHNS and CDR2 as SASEGT. This CDR3 has 14 amino acids. Trimming took off 7 bases at V and 4 bases at J, with 13 bases between the two ends. CDR3 nucleotide sequence: TGTGCCAGCAATACCGGCGTGGGCACCGGGGAGCTGTTTTTT. Encoded protein: CASNTGVGTGELFF.

This clonotype showed up many times. The chain carries TRBV28 and TRBJ1-2; D possibly corresponds to TRBD1 (5 bases). CDR3 length: 14 residues. V was pared by 8 bases and J by 4 bases, with 17 bases between. Germline assignment: CDR1 MDHEN and CDR2 SYDVKM. The CDR3 protein is CASSPFWGTYGYTF. The CDR3, as DNA: TGTGCCAGCTCTCCCTTTTGGGGCACCTATGGCTACACCTTC.

Details on this clonotype: The conserved phenylalanine or tryptophan is not found at the CDR3 terminus, so this likely reflects a read error. This chain uses TRBV6-1 with TRBJ1-1; the D is unclear. The CDR3 contains 10 residues. Germline CDR1 and CDR2: MNHNS and SASEGT. The CDR3 DNA is TGCGCCAGCATTGGCACTGAAGCTTTCTAT. Translated: CASIGTEAFY.